This paragraph covers one TCR beta chain sequence. Germline values: CDR1 SEHNR, CDR2 FQNEAQ (reference sequence). The CDR3 contains 13 residues. V shed 5 bases and J shed 3 bases, with 11 bases lying between them. These data belong to a study of blood T cells in healthy people across ages. For the second PCR, which ran for roughly 7 to 11 cycles, a sample-barcoded 5' primer and a J-beta primer mix were used. Every cDNA was tagged by a template-switch adaptor with 12 random nucleotides. TCRdb redid the calling of the 5' RACE reads with MiXCR, one entry per CDR3 protein. The profile shows over 600,000 distinct CDR3 sequences, roughly three fifths of them singletons.

The chain employs TRBV7-9 and TRBJ2-7; possibly TRBD2 for D (5 bases). Material for sequencing was blood. The TCR comes from a man in his forties or fifties in good health. DNA of the CDR3: TGTGCCAGCAGCCGAGGACTCGACTACGAGCAGTACTTC. This sequence encodes CASSRGLDYEQYF.